This T cell receptor beta chain was documented in a study of blood T cell repertoires in COVID-19 (dated by TCRdb to 2020 to 2021). About the full investigation: Samples from collaborators originated in the United States, Italy and Spain and spanned both the acute and convalescent phases of COVID-19. The prospective study material was composed of cDNA or gDNA derived from T cells, B-cell-depleted T cells, or PBMCs. Deeply sampled blood TCRbeta repertoires from subjects exposed to, actively infected with, or recovered from COVID-19 were included in the dataset. The repertoires were made available in a free public database intended to serve as a resource for research on the immune response to SARS-CoV-2. The samples were drawn from two sources: the first 160 participants of the ongoing ImmuneRACE study, and over 950 subjects contributed by 6 global collaborators. The sample metadata nearly always contained a de-identified subject ID, COVID-19 status, age in years and sex. HLA class I and class II types, where available, came from metadata supplied by the sample provider rather than from assay-based typing. What the work shows at the level of the full study, not this receptor alone: How much clinical and demographic metadata was included differed by source and by participant, and the metadata was provided uncurated.

The CDR3 has 12 amino acids, counting the end cysteine and phenylalanine. Only the CDR3 DNA is retained, 36 bases long and in frame from the first base. V is shortened by 7 bases, J by 4 bases, and the region joining them spans 10 bases. CDR1 and CDR2 are read off the germline V gene (reference sequence) as SEHNR and FQNEAQ. The immunoSEQ Assay, a bias-controlled multiplex PCR, was used to amplify TCRbeta CDR3 regions from genomic DNA. The authors' analysis ran thus. Within the assay, amplification of reference gene primers was used to estimate how many nucleated cells each sample contained. Sequence reads were collapsed and filtered to measure the absolute abundance of every unique TCRbeta CDR3 rearrangement. Productive Simpson clonality was computed per sample as the square root of Simpson's diversity index over productive rearrangements. Here the immuneACCESS table is served through TCRdb, limited to in-frame sequences with V and J called. Missing clones are a known gap in these copies; in checked studies unresolved V genes cover under half, and the rest lacks a known reason. The V and J calls and clone size come from that table; D and trimming were worked out from the DNA. The sample table contains a few hundred thousand clones; only one count was recorded for around nine tenths of them. Together, the top ten hold approximately 5.2% of the sample.

In the prospective study, participants were about 18 to 100 years old, resided in 24 geographic areas of the United States, and were enrolled through a virtual design. Cohort assignment in the prospective study relied on participant-reported clinical history from a screening survey and a study questionnaire. For ImmuneRACE Cohort 3, a participant was defined as recovered based on two consecutive negative NP/OP PCR tests, clearance by a healthcare professional, or resolution of symptoms. In the prospective study, mobile phlebotomists collected whole blood, serum and a nasopharyngeal or oropharyngeal swab from each participant. Participants in the prospective study had the option to provide additional blood draws and questionnaires over a roughly 2-month period. Before DNA extraction, prospective study blood samples were shipped either frozen or at room temperature. As for this clone: Its recognized antigen is unknown. Base qualities are not at hand, and no much larger clone is one base apart.

This receptor was identified in a woman aged 25 to 39 who had recovered from COVID-19. The rearranged chain carries TRBV7-9 and TRBJ1-1; the best D guess is TRBD1, with 5 bases matching. Sequencing used PBMCs or T cells enriched from blood (not recorded which). The CDR3 reads as follows: CASTVRGTEAFF. The DNA sequence is given as TGTGCCAGCACCGTAAGGGGCACTGAAGCTTTCTTT.